The next 9 T cell receptor beta chains were all read from a single sample in a study of T-cell memory formation after mild COVID-19. TCRdb reprocessed the 5' RACE reads via MiXCR and lists one record per CDR3 protein. Of fewer than 60,000 distinct CDR3 sequences listed, less than 35% are singletons. The sequenced sample was PBMCs or a T cell subset sorted from them (not recorded which). The receptors derive from a young man who had mild COVID-19 (a few samples of this study predate the infection). Cell type and time point are not known.

This sequence joins TRBV9 and TRBJ2-7, with D uncertain. CDR3 length equals 14 residues. Germline-derived CDR1 and CDR2 are SGDLS and YYNGEE. Trimming took off 0 bases at V and 0 bases at J, with 7 bases between the two ends. This CDR3 reads CASSVGRVSYEQYF. The CDR3 region has the DNA TGTGCCAGCAGCGTAGGCAGAGTCTCCTACGAGCAGTACTTC. Full variable domain (missing parts from reference TRBV9 and TRBJ2-7): DSGVTQTPKHLITATGQRVTLRCSPRSGDLSVYWYQQSLDQGLQFLIQYYNGEERAKGNILERFSAQQFPDLHSELNLSSLELGDSALYFCASSVGRVSYEQYFGPGTRLTVT.

In its sample, this clonotype was seen a few times. This chain connects TRBV24-1 to TRBJ2-1; maybe TRBD1 (5 bases). CDR1 and CDR2 (germline): KGHDR, SFDVKD. The CDR3 extends over 14 amino acids. The V end lost 6 bases, the J end lost 6 bases, and 14 bases lay between the germline ends. Here the CDR3 reads CATSPRQKFNEQFF. The CDR3 DNA sequence: TGTGCCACCAGTCCGAGACAGAAATTCAATGAGCAGTTCTTC.

This chain links TRBV4-1 with TRBJ2-7; D not certain. Between the trimmed V and J ends, which lost 3 bases and 0 bases, there was a span of 3 bases. Germline CDR1 is MGHRA and CDR2 is YSYEKL. The CDR3 has 12 amino acids. CDR3: CASSQTSYEQYF. The CDR3 DNA reads as TGCGCCAGCAGCCAGACCTCCTACGAGCAGTACTTC.

Points on this clonotype: A read error may be the cause here, since a much bigger clone is one base away. The chain has TRBV12-3 or TRBV12-4 and TRBJ2-5; D possibly corresponds to TRBD2 (5 bases). The V and J ends lost 5 bases and 1 base respectively, with 8 bases between them. The CDR3 is 13 residues long. The CDR3 region is CASSHGLQETQYF. CDR3 sequence (DNA): TGTGCCAGCAGTCACGGACTCCAAGAGACCCAGTACTTC.

This chain uses TRBV20-1 with TRBJ2-1; 9 bases align to TRBD2. The CDR3 length is 16 residues. With V trimmed by 0 bases and J by 9 bases, 12 bases remained unmatched. CDR1 and CDR2 (germline): DFQATT, SNEGSKA (reference sequence). This chain's CDR3 is CSARDKAGGPLGEQFF. The CDR3, as DNA: TGCAGTGCTAGAGATAAAGCGGGGGGCCCCCTCGGTGAGCAGTTCTTC.

The J gene is TRBJ2-2, the V gene TRBV6-2 or TRBV6-3; 10 nucleotides align to TRBD2. V trimming: 2 bases; J trimming: 9 bases; junction bases outside the gene matches: 6. The CDR3 runs 15 residues. CDR1 and CDR2 (germline): MNHEY, SVGEGT. For the CDR3, the DNA is TGTGCCAGCAGTTACCCCGGACTAGCGGCCCGGGAGCTGTTTTTT. Encoded protein: CASSYPGLAARELFF.

The chain is built from TRBV24-1 and TRBJ2-7; D is unclear. CDR1 and CDR2 (germline): KGHDR, SFDVKD. The V and J ends lost 8 bases and 3 bases respectively, with 4 bases between them. The CDR3 totals 10 residues. This CDR3 is CATTVYEQYF. CDR3 bases: TGTGCCACCACCGTCTACGAGCAGTACTTC.

The genes are TRBV2 and TRBJ2-7; D call uncertain. V lost 4 bases to trimming and J lost 3 bases, with 16 bases between them. CDR3 length equals 15 residues. From germline, CDR1 is SNHLY and CDR2 FYNNEI. The DNA of the CDR3 is TGTGCCAGCAGTGGGCAGGCGAACGTCGGCTACGAGCAGTACTTC. It codes for CASSGQANVGYEQYF.

The chain couples TRBV4-3 to TRBJ2-7, with TRBD2 as a possible D gene (5 bases). CDR3 length: 13 residues. The V and J ends lost 0 bases and 3 bases respectively, with 6 bases between them. Germline CDR1 reads LGHNA; CDR2 reads YSLEER. CDR3 coding DNA: TGCGCCAGCAGCCAAGATGCGGGCTACGAGCAGTACGTC. It yields the protein CASSQDAGYEQYV.